The 2 T cell receptor beta chains below all came from one sample that was sequenced in a study of blood T cells in healthy people across ages. Primed by a sample-barcoded 5' primer and a J-beta primer mix, a second PCR proceeded for 7 to 11 cycles. One entry per CDR3 protein, called by TCRdb with MiXCR from the 5' RACE reads. The data contain 2 million or so distinct CDR3 sequences, roughly 50% of them seen just once; the ten biggest clones take up 2.1%. The sample consisted of blood. The source of these receptors is a woman in her 40s in good health.

The chain recombines TRBV18 with TRBJ2-3; TRBD2 aligns across 10 bases. The CDR3 length is 17 residues. V shed 0 bases and J 1 base; nucleotides not matched to a gene: 4. Germline values: CDR1 KGHSH, CDR2 LQKENI. The CDR3 coding sequence is TGTGCCAGCTCACCACCGACCGGGACTAGCGGCACAGATACGCAGTATTTT. It yields the protein CASSPPTGTSGTDTQYF. Based on the CDR3 plus reference TRBV18 and TRBJ2-3, the full variable domain is NAGVMQNPRHLVRRRGQEARLRCSPMKGHSHVYWYRQLPEEGLKFMVYLQKENIIDESGMPKERFSAEFPKEGPSILRIQQVVRGDSAAYFCASSPPTGTSGTDTQYFGPGTRLTVL.

V usage is TRBV11-2 and J usage is TRBJ2-3; D unclear. This CDR3 has 13 amino acids. Trimming left V 6 bases short and J 9 bases short, with 16 bases between. Germline V lookup: CDR1 SGHAT, CDR2 FQNNGV. The CDR3 DNA reads TGTGCCAGCAGAAAAGGCTCTGAGAGGACGCAGTATTTT. Encoded protein: CASRKGSERTQYF. The variable domain in full, with the rest retrieved from reference TRBV11-2 and TRBJ2-3, is EAGVAQSPRYKIIEKRQSVAFWCNPISGHATLYWYQQILGQGPKLLIQFQNNGVVDDSQLPKDRFSAERLKGVDSTLKIQPAKLEDSAVYLCASRKGSERTQYFGPGTRLTVL.